What follows are 21 T cell receptor beta chains derived from one specimen sequenced in a study of CD8 T cells in Susac syndrome. The RNA input was roughly 0.45 to 1 ug, and it was reverse transcribed with random hexamers. TCRdb itself ran the immunoSEQ multiplex PCR reads through MiXCR, one entry per CDR3 protein. The repertoire holds 210,000 or so distinct CDR3 sequences, roughly 90% seen once, with around 0.14% in the top ten. Sequences were obtained from CD8+ T cells from PBMCs. These receptor sequences come from a human donor with multiple sclerosis.

The V gene is TRBV20-1, the J gene TRBJ2-3; TRBD2 might be the D (5 bases). The CDR3 has 12 residues. Per germline, CDR1 DFQATT and CDR2 SNEGSKA (reference sequence). With 7 bases removed from V and 5 bases from J, the gap between germline ends came to 13 bases. The CDR3 region is CSVGLEGDTQYF. The CDR3 bases are TGCAGTGTCGGTTTAGAGGGAGATACGCAGTATTTT.

The chain joins TRBV10-3 to TRBJ2-7; a possible D gene is TRBD2 (5 bases). The CDR3 is made up of 16 amino acids. Germline CDR1 ENHRY, CDR2 SYGVKD. Trimming stripped 7 bases from V and 6 bases from J, with 25 bases between. The CDR3: CAITSSHEDLRGEQYF. In nucleotides, the CDR3 is TGTGCCATCACATCGTCACATGAGGACCTCCGGGGCGAGCAGTACTTC.

This rearrangement joins TRBV5-1 to TRBJ2-2; D ambiguous. The length of the CDR3 is 11 residues. Germline lookup yields CDR1 SGHRS and CDR2 YFSETQ. V was pared by 4 bases and J by 8 bases, with 6 bases between. CDR3 loop: CASSQPGELFF. The DNA of the CDR3 is TGCGCCAGCAGCCAACCGGGGGAGCTGTTTTTT.

This clonotype occurred once. The chain joins TRBV11-2 to TRBJ1-6; D not certain. The V gene lost 8 bases and the J gene lost 0 bases, with 14 bases spanning the gap. This CDR3 has 16 residues. Germline assignment: CDR1 SGHAT and CDR2 FQNNGV. The CDR3 loop reads CASSELGSSYNSPLHF. DNA of the CDR3: TGTGCCAGCTCTGAGCTGGGGAGCTCCTATAATTCACCCCTCCACTTT. The variable domain in full, completed from reference TRBV11-2 and TRBJ1-6, reads EAGVAQSPRYKIIEKRQSVAFWCNPISGHATLYWYQQILGQGPKLLIQFQNNGVVDDSQLPKDRFSAERLKGVDSTLKIQPAKLEDSAVYLCASSELGSSYNSPLHFGNGTRLTVT.

This clonotype occurred once. The rearrangement links TRBV12-5 to TRBJ2-7, with 10 bases fitting TRBD1. The CDR3 has 18 amino acids. V shed 5 bases, J shed 4 bases, and the junction held 17 bases outside the gene matches. The V gene's germline CDR1 is LGHNT and CDR2 FRNRAP. CDR3 loop: CASGPYTGTGAERYEQYF. The CDR3 region has the DNA TGTGCTAGTGGTCCCTACACCGGGACAGGGGCGGAACGATACGAGCAGTACTTC.

This chain links TRBV9 with TRBJ2-1, with D perhaps matching TRBD1 (6 bases). Germline V lookup: CDR1 SGDLS, CDR2 YYNGEE. Between the trimmed V and J ends, which lost 3 bases and 2 bases, there was a span of 15 bases. The CDR3 runs 16 residues. The CDR3 DNA follows: TGTGCCAGCAGCGGACAACTAGGGGGAACCTACAATGAGCAGTTCTTC. As protein: CASSGQLGGTYNEQFF.

This clonotype occurred a few times. V and J are TRBV6-2 or TRBV6-3 and TRBJ2-5; 11 nucleotides agree with TRBD2. V lost 4 bases, J lost 5 bases, and 9 bases stayed unmatched. Germline-derived CDR1 and CDR2 are MNHEY and SVGEGT. The CDR3 has 16 amino acids. The CDR3 spells CASSFLAGGPGETQYF. The CDR3 DNA reads TGTGCCAGCAGTTTTTTAGCGGGAGGGCCCGGGGAGACCCAGTACTTC.

This clonotype was counted once. The rearrangement joins TRBV27 to TRBJ2-4; D might be TRBD2 (6 bases). V was pared by 3 bases and J by 1 base, with 13 bases between. CDR3 length: 16 amino acids. Looked up from germline, CDR1 is MNHEY and CDR2 is SMNVEV (reference sequence). The CDR3 spells CASSFAPGGAKNIQYF. In DNA, the CDR3 is TGTGCCAGCAGTTTCGCCCCCGGGGGTGCCAAAAACATTCAGTACTTC.

The V call is TRBV19, the J call TRBJ1-1, with D unresolved. CDR1 is LNHDA and CDR2 is SQIVND in the germline V gene (reference sequence). This CDR3 contains 14 residues. Trimming cost V 4 bases and J 5 bases, with 14 bases left between them. CDR3 sequence: CASSNRIRETEAFF. The CDR3 DNA reads TGTGCCAGTAGTAATAGGATAAGGGAAACTGAAGCTTTCTTT. Full variable domain (missing parts from reference TRBV19 and TRBJ1-1): DGGITQSPKYLFRKEGQNVTLSCEQNLNHDAMYWYRQDPGQGLRLIYYSQIVNDFQKGDIAEGYSVSREKKESFPLTVTSAQKNPTAFYLCASSNRIRETEAFFGQGTRLTVV.

The V call is TRBV30, the J call TRBJ2-5, with a possible D match to TRBD2 (5 bases). The CDR3 covers 11 residues. The V end lost 4 bases, the J end lost 7 bases, and 10 bases lay between the germline ends. Germline V gives CDR1 GTSNPN, CDR2 SVGIG (reference sequence). As DNA, the CDR3 is TGTGCCTGGACTAGCTCCGGGACCCAGTACTTC. It is translated as CAWTSSGTQYF.

J is TRBJ2-3 and V is TRBV20-1, with D perhaps matching TRBD2 (5 bases). The V end was cut by 4 bases, the J end by 0 bases, with 11 bases between. Germline CDR1 DFQATT, CDR2 SNEGSKA (reference sequence). The CDR3 has 14 residues. This CDR3 is CSAIGLESTDTQYF. CDR3 sequence (DNA): TGCAGTGCTATAGGACTCGAGAGCACAGATACGCAGTATTTT.

This chain connects TRBV4-1 to TRBJ1-1, with a possible D match to TRBD1 (5 bases). V dropped 5 bases and J dropped 4 bases, with 17 bases sitting between them. The CDR3 extends over 15 amino acids. Germline CDR1 reads MGHRA; CDR2 reads YSYEKL. The CDR3: CASSESPGSSTEAFF. The CDR3 DNA is TGCGCCAGCAGCGAATCCCCAGGGAGTAGCACTGAAGCTTTCTTT.

DNA of the CDR3: TGTGCCAGCAGTTACGGTAGCGGGTTAATAACCTACGAGCAGTACTTC. Its protein is CASSYGSGLITYEQYF. The genes are TRBV6-2 or TRBV6-3 and TRBJ2-7, with TRBD2 identical over 7 bases. Germline trimming cut 2 bases from V and 2 bases from J; bases unmatched to any gene: 9. CDR1 MNHEY and CDR2 SVGEGT come from the germline V gene. The CDR3 sequence is 16 residues long.

The chain joins TRBV28 to TRBJ2-1, with D possibly called TRBD1 or TRBD2 (5 bases each). The germline V gene encodes CDR1 MDHEN and CDR2 SYDVKM. This CDR3 has 12 amino acids. With 3 bases removed from V and 9 bases from J, the gap between germline ends came to 9 bases. The CDR3 DNA reads TGTGCCAGCAGTTTTTCCGGGGCTGAGCAGTTCTTC. This translates into CASSFSGAEQFF.

In nucleotides, the CDR3 is TGTGCCAGCAGTCATCCCGAGGGCACTGAAGCTTTCTTT. Translated: CASSHPEGTEAFF. J is TRBJ1-1 and V is TRBV7-9, with no clear D. The CDR3 covers 13 residues. The germline gives CDR1 SEHNR, CDR2 FQNEAQ (reference sequence). V was pared by 6 bases and J by 4 bases, with 12 bases between.

This chain joins TRBV7-2 and TRBJ1-4; D unclear. The CDR3 runs to 13 residues. Deletions cut 6 bases from V and 7 bases from J, with 12 bases between. Germline V lookup: CDR1 SGHTA, CDR2 FQGNSA. The CDR3 DNA is TGTGCCAGCAGAGAAGGGCTAAGTGAAAAACTGTTTTTT. It specifies CASREGLSEKLFF.

The count of this clonotype is one. J is TRBJ2-7 and V is TRBV27; D gene unclear. The CDR3 spans 13 residues. Germline CDR1 and CDR2: MNHEY and SMNVEV (reference sequence). The germline V and J ends were trimmed by 6 bases and 6 bases, with 15 bases remaining between them. The CDR3 region is CASSLTPLIEQYF. CDR3 DNA sequence: TGTGCCAGCAGCCTTACACCCCTAATCGAGCAGTACTTC.

This clonotype was detected once. The chain uses TRBV9 and TRBJ1-2, with no clear D. The CDR3 loop spans 14 amino acids. The ends were cut back, 2 bases at V and 3 bases at J, with 11 bases in the middle. Germline lookup yields CDR1 SGDLS and CDR2 YYNGEE. The CDR3 DNA follows: TGTGCCAGCAGCGTCGGGGAGCCCGACTATGGCTACACCTTC. Its translation is CASSVGEPDYGYTF.

As DNA, the CDR3 is TGTGCCAGCAACCAGGGGGCGGAAGCTTTCTTT. This encodes CASNQGAEAFF. The V call is TRBV6-2 or TRBV6-3, the J call TRBJ1-1; 8 nucleotides match TRBD1. Germline trimming cut 7 bases from V and 8 bases from J; bases unmatched to any gene: 3. The CDR3 loop spans 11 amino acids. CDR1 and CDR2 (germline): MNHEY, SVGEGT.

The chain employs TRBV15 and TRBJ2-7; a possible D gene is TRBD1 (6 bases). The CDR3 spans 15 residues. V dropped 5 bases and J dropped 4 bases, with 18 bases sitting between them. Germline V lookup: CDR1 LNHNV, CDR2 YYDKDF (reference sequence). CDR3 loop: CATSYRTAPTYEQYF. The CDR3 coding sequence is TGTGCCACCAGCTATCGGACAGCCCCAACTTACGAGCAGTACTTC.

This clonotype was counted only a few times. This sequence joins TRBV19 and TRBJ2-7; maybe TRBD1 (6 bases). Germline CDR1 LNHDA, CDR2 SQIVND (reference sequence). Trimming left V 3 bases short and J 3 bases short, with 12 bases between. The CDR3 spans 14 residues. In DNA, the CDR3 is TGTGCCAGTAGTATCACCTCACAGGGCTACGAGCAGTACTTC. Translation gives CASSITSQGYEQYF.